This TCR beta chain was recorded in a study of T cell responses to AZD1222 COVID-19 vaccine. The V gene's germline CDR1 is MNHEY and CDR2 SVGAGI. The CDR3 length is 14 residues. Trimming removed 6 bases from V and 0 bases from J, with 9 bases in between. TCRdb's table, derived via immunoSEQ multiplex PCR, lists solely in-frame clones and lacks some. The table has 150,000 to 200,000 clones, 94% seen once; the top ten hold approximately 0.6%. This clone showed up just once. This receptor was taken from an adult in good health. This specimen was peripheral blood, taken on day 0 of AZD1222 vaccination. V and J are TRBV6-5 and TRBJ1-5, with D unresolved. Here the CDR3 DNA reads TGTGCCAGCAGGGCACCTTATAGCAATCAGCCCCAGCATTTT. This translates into CASRAPYSNQPQHF.